This note documents a single T cell receptor (beta chain) sequence. This record belongs to a study of control samples from healthy donors and cancer patients. Produced via immunoSEQ multiplex PCR; TCRdb's table is partial and in-frame only. Among 98,000 or so clones listed, roughly 82% were seen once. Germline-derived CDR1 and CDR2 are SEHNR and FQNEAQ (reference sequence). The CDR3 runs 13 residues. The V end was cut by 0 bases, the J end by 11 bases, with 13 bases between. The sequencing input was blood. The sequence was collected from a man aged 60-69 years in good health. V usage is TRBV7-9 and J usage is TRBJ1-1, with D tentatively TRBD1 (5 bases). This CDR3 reads CASSLASTVEAFF. DNA of the CDR3: TGTGCCAGCAGCTTAGCTTCGACAGTCGAGGCTTTCTTT.